This T cell receptor (beta chain) was sequenced for a study of blood T cell repertoires in COVID-19. Across the study: Researchers got acute and convalescent COVID-19 samples from the United States, Italy and Spain. Nucleic acid was either cDNA or gDNA, and it came from T cells, B-cell-depleted T cells, or PBMCs.

Original handling: From reference gene primer amplification, estimates of nucleated cell counts were derived. Clones were sequenced by immunoSEQ multiplex PCR, and TCRdb holds only the in-frame ones, with some missing. V, J and clone size derive from that table, while D and trimming were established from the DNA sequence. This table has under 25,000 clones, around 83% appearing once. Source material: peripheral blood. The source is a man aged 70-80 years with acute or convalescent COVID-19.

The CDR3 sequence is CASSLGRNEKLFF. The CDR3 DNA is TGTGCCAGCAGCTTAGGGCGGAACGAAAAACTGTTTTTT. The rearrangement uses TRBV7-8 and TRBJ1-4; D gene unclear. Trimming removed 1 base at V and 8 bases at J, with 8 bases between. The CDR3 is 13 residues long. Germline values: CDR1 SGHVS, CDR2 FQNEAQ.